The 8 T cell receptor beta chains below were found in one sample sequenced in a study of blood T cell repertoires in COVID-19. Here immunoSEQ multiplex PCR was the method, and the copy in TCRdb shows in-frame clones only, minus some. The table includes approximately 38,000 clones, about 80% detected once. Sequenced sample: peripheral blood. The receptors originated from a human donor with acute or convalescent COVID-19. The donor label of this sample is uncertain.

This clone has just one count. The gene calls are TRBV5-6 and TRBJ1-4; possibly TRBD1 for D (6 bases). Between the trimmed V and J ends, which lost 9 bases and 7 bases, there was a span of 19 bases. CDR1 and CDR2 from the germline V gene are SGHDT and YYEEEE. The CDR3 runs 14 residues. CDR3 in DNA: TGTGCCACCTCCCTTTCGGGGGGCGGTGAAAAACTGTTTTTT. This sequence encodes CATSLSGGGEKLFF.

The chain employs TRBV11-2 and TRBJ1-6; D perhaps matches TRBD1 (5 bases). V was clipped by 3 bases and J by 10 bases, with 16 bases between them. Germline CDR1 reads SGHAT; CDR2 reads FQNNGV. The CDR3 totals 15 residues. CDR3 sequence reads: CASSFIRTSESPLHF. In nucleotides, the CDR3 is TGTGCCAGCAGCTTTATTCGGACATCGGAATCACCCCTCCACTTT.

The V and J genes are TRBV5-6 and TRBJ2-5; possible D gene TRBD1, 6 bases. The CDR3 extends over 14 amino acids. Germline V gene data show CDR1 as SGHDT and CDR2 as YYEEEE. Trimming pared 2 bases from V and 3 bases from J, leaving 11 bases between. This chain's CDR3 is CASSFFYREETQYF. CDR3 coding DNA: TGTGCCAGCAGCTTCTTCTACAGGGAAGAGACCCAGTACTTC.

This chain uses TRBV10-2 with TRBJ2-2; a weak D match, TRBD1 (6 bases). Trimming cost V 5 bases and J 8 bases, with 9 bases left between them. The germline CDR1 and CDR2 sequences are WSHSY and SAAADI. The CDR3 has 12 amino acids. The CDR3 DNA follows: TGCGCCAGCAGTCAGGGGAGTGGGGAGCTGTTTTTT. Its protein product is CASSQGSGELFF.

This clone was seen only a few times. The chain uses TRBV28 and TRBJ2-1; TRBD1 is a possible D gene (5 bases). Germline lookup yields CDR1 MDHEN and CDR2 SYDVKM. This CDR3 is built from 12 residues. Trimming cost V 3 bases and J 10 bases, with 10 bases left between them. The CDR3 DNA reads as TGTGCCAGCAGTTTTTTGGGGCGGGAGCAGTTCTTC. Its protein is CASSFLGREQFF. The full variable domain, in which reference TRBV28 and TRBJ2-1 provide the parts outside the CDR3, is DVKVTQSSRYLVKRTGEKVFLECVQDMDHENMFWYRQDPGLGLRLIYFSYDVKMKEKGDIPEGYSVSREKKERFSLILESASTNQTSMYLCASSFLGREQFFGPGTRLTVL.

The chain employs TRBV30 and TRBJ2-2; D perhaps matches TRBD1 (6 bases). Germline V gene data show CDR1 as GTSNPN and CDR2 as SVGIG (reference sequence). Trimming removed 0 bases at V and 5 bases at J, with 22 bases between. The CDR3 extends over 18 amino acids. CDR3 sequence reads: CAWSVLGHTGPGTGELFF. In DNA form, the CDR3 reads TGTGCCTGGAGTGTACTGGGGCACACAGGGCCCGGTACCGGGGAGCTGTTTTTT.

V gene TRBV7-2 combines with J gene TRBJ2-1; D uncertain. CDR1 is SGHTA, CDR2 FQGNSA, per germline. V was cut by 1 base and J by 7 bases, with 8 bases left in between. CDR3 length: 13 amino acids. CDR3 DNA sequence: TGTGCCAGCAGCTTAGTAGTCAAAAATGAGCAGTTCTTC. This translates into CASSLVVKNEQFF.

The V gene is TRBV7-2, the J gene TRBJ1-2, with unresolved D. CDR1 and CDR2 (germline): SGHTA, FQGNSA. This CDR3 spans 12 amino acids. The germline V and J ends were trimmed by 4 bases and 4 bases, with 7 bases remaining between them. The CDR3 DNA is TGTGCCAGCAGCTCAGACATCTATGGCTACACCTTC. Its translation: CASSSDIYGYTF.